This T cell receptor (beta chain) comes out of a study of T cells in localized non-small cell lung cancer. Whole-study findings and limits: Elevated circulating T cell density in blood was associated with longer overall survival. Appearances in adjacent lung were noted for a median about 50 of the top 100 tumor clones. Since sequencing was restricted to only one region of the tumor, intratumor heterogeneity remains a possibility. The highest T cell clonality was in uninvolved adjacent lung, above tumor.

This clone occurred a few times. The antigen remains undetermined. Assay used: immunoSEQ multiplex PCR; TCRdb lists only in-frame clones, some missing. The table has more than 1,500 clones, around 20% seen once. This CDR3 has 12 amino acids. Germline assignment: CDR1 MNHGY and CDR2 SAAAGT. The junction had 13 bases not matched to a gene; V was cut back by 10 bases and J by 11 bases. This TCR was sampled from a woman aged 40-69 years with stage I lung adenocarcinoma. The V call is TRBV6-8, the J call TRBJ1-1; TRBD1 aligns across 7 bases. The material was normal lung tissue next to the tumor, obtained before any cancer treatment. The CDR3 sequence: CAITERQGKAFF. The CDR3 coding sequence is TGTGCCATCACCGAGAGACAGGGAAAGGCTTTCTTT.